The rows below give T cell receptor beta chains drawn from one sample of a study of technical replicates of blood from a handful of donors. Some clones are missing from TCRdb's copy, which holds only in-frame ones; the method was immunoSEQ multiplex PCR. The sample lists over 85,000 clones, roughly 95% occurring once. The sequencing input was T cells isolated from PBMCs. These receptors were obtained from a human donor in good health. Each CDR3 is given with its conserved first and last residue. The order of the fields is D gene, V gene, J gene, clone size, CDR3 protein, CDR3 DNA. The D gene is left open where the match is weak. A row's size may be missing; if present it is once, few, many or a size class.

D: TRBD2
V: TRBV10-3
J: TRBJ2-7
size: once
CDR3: CAISESSGKWYEQYF
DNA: TGTGCCATCAGTGAGTCGAGCGGGAAATGGTACGAGCAGTACTTC

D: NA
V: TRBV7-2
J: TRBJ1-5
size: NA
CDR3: CASSLRVYSNQPQHF
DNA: TGTGCCAGCAGCTTAAGAGTGTATAGCAATCAGCCCCAGCATTTT

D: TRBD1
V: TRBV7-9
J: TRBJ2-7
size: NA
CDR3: CASSLSGTGVFEQYF
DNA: TGTGCCAGCAGCTTATCCGGGACAGGGGTATTCGAGCAGTACTTC

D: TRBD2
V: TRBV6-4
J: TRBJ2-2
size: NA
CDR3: CASSDGRDTGELFF
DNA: TGTGCCAGCAGTGACGGGAGGGACACCGGGGAGCTGTTTTTT

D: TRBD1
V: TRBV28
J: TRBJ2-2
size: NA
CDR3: CASSFGDRRLFF
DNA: TGTGCCAGCAGTTTTGGGGACAGGCGGCTGTTTTTT

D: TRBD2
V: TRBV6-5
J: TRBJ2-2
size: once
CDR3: CASSYLAGFTGELFF
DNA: TGTGCCAGCAGTTACCTAGCGGGATTCACCGGGGAGCTGTTTTTT

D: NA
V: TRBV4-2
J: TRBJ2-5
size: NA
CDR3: CASSQDGTGQETQYF
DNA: TGTGCCAGCAGCCAAGATGGTACAGGCCAAGAGACCCAGTACTTC

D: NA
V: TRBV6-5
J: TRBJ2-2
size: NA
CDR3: CASSYSPETGELFF
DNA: TGTGCCAGCAGTTACTCTCCGGAGACCGGGGAGCTGTTTTTT

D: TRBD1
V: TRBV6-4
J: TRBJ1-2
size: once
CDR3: CASSTGTGAYGYTF
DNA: TGTGCCAGCAGTACCGGGACAGGTGCTTATGGCTACACCTTC

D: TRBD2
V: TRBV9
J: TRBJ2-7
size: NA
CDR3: CASSVGGGRAVYEQYF
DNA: TGTGCCAGCAGCGTAGGTGGCGGGAGGGCGGTCTACGAGCAGTACTTC

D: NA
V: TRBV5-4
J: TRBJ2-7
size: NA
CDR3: CASSLEPSREQYF
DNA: TGTGCCAGCAGCTTGGAGCCCTCCCGAGAGCAGTACTTC

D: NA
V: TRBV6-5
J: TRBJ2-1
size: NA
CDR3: CASSYNGGGEQFF
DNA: TGTGCCAGCAGTTACAATGGGGGAGGAGAGCAGTTCTTC

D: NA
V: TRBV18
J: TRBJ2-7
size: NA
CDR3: CASTPNYPHEQYF
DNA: TGTGCCAGCACCCCGAACTATCCCCACGAGCAGTACTTC

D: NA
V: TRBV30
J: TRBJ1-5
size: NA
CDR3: CAWGRGGNYQPQHF
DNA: TGTGCCTGGGGGCGGGGAGGGAACTATCAGCCCCAGCATTTT